This T cell receptor (beta chain) was profiled in a study of CD8+ T cells in alopecia areata. As for the study in general: In an open-label trial, patients got 5 to 10 mg tofacitinib twice daily.

The authors extracted RNA and reverse transcribed it into cDNA as the sequencing template. Sequenced by immunoSEQ multiplex PCR; TCRdb stores in-frame clones only, minus some. This table holds roughly 150,000 clones, around 55% found once. This clone has a count of ten or more. From germline, CDR1 is SQVTM and CDR2 ANQGSEA. The germline V and J ends were trimmed by 3 bases and 0 bases, with 11 bases remaining between them. CDR3 length equals 14 residues. The sequence was collected from a human donor with alopecia areata. The input for sequencing was CD8+ T cells sorted from blood, taken at week 0. The J gene is TRBJ1-1, the V gene TRBV29-1; D unclear. CDR3 sequence (DNA): TGCAGCGTTGAGAACTGGGAAGTGAACACTGAAGCTTTCTTT. Amino acids: CSVENWEVNTEAFF.